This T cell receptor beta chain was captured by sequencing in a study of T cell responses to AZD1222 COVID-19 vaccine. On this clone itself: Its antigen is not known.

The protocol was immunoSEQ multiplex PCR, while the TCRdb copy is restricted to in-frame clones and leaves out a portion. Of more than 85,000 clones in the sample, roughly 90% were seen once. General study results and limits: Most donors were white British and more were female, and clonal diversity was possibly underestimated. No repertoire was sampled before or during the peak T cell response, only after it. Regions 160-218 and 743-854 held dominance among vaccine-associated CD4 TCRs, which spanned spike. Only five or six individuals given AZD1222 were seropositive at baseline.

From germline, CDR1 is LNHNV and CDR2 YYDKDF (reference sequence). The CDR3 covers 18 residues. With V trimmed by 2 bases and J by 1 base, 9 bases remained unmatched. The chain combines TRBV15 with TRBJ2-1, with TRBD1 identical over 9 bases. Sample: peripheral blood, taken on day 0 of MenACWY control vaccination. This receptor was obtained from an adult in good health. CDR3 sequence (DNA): TGTGCCACCAGCAGATCCCGGGACAGGGTTCGGTCCTACAATGAGCAGTTCTTC. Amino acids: CATSRSRDRVRSYNEQFF.